The next 10 T cell receptor beta chains were all read from a single sample in a study of molecular identifiers for immune sequencing clone quantification. TCRdb re-called the PCR reads through MiXCR, storing one row per CDR3 protein. The sample lists about 640,000 distinct CDR3 sequences, roughly 21% occurring once. The sequenced sample consisted of naive CD8+ T cells from blood, with Jurkat cell RNA spiked in. The subset denotes: FACS-sorted CD8+CD4-CCR7+CD45RA+ naive T cells. The source of these receptors is a human donor in good health. Some libraries in this study had Jurkat cell RNA spiked in.

This clonotype was seen many times. The chain couples TRBV29-1 to TRBJ1-1; D gene uncertain. CDR3 length: 11 residues. Between the trimmed V and J ends, which lost 5 bases and 7 bases, there was a span of 11 bases. Germline V gene data show CDR1 as SQVTM and CDR2 as ANQGSEA. CDR3 amino acids: CSVRRNNEAFF. The CDR3 bases are TGCAGCGTTCGGAGGAATAATGAAGCTTTCTTT.

This clonotype was counted at least ten times. CDR3 nucleotide sequence: TGCGCCAGCAGCTTGACGCCAGGGGAGGACCTTATCTCTGGGGCCAACGTCCTGACTTTC. Protein sequence: CASSLTPGEDLISGANVLTF. This chain links TRBV5-1 with TRBJ2-6; D could derive from TRBD1 or TRBD2 (6 bases each). CDR1 is SGHRS and CDR2 is YFSETQ in the germline V gene. With 1 base removed from V and 0 bases from J, the gap between germline ends came to 20 bases. CDR3 length equals 20 residues.

This clonotype was seen more than once but under ten times. V and J are TRBV5-1 and TRBJ2-7, with D unclear. CDR1 and CDR2 (germline): SGHRS, YFSETQ. The V end was cut by 0 bases, the J end by 2 bases, with 12 bases between. This CDR3 spans 15 amino acids. The CDR3 sequence is CASSLAAQDPYEQYF. As DNA, the CDR3 is TGCGCCAGCAGCTTGGCCGCCCAGGACCCCTACGAGCAGTACTTC.

Ten or more counts support this clonotype. The chain employs TRBV6-6 and TRBJ1-5; 11 bases agree with TRBD1. The trim removed 4 bases at V and 1 base at J, leaving 3 bases unmatched. This CDR3 is 16 amino acids long. The germline gives CDR1 MNHNY, CDR2 SVGAGI (reference sequence). CDR3 sequence (DNA): TGTGCCAGCAGTTCCGGGACAGGGGGGAGCAATCAGCCCCAGCATTTT. Translation: CASSSGTGGSNQPQHF.

In its sample, this clonotype was seen many times. The chain employs TRBV4-1 and TRBJ2-2; no firm D call. The V end lost 6 bases, the J end lost 6 bases, and 8 bases lay between the germline ends. Germline CDR1 reads MGHRA; CDR2 reads YSYEKL. The CDR3 has 12 residues. CDR3 coding DNA: TGCGCCAGCAGAATGGGTCCCGGGGAGCTGTTTTTT. Its protein product is CASRMGPGELFF.

The chain has TRBV11-2 and TRBJ1-1, with D possibly being TRBD1 (5 bases). The germline V gene has CDR1 SGHAT and CDR2 FQNNGV. Deletions cut 2 bases from V and 6 bases from J, with 13 bases between. This CDR3 region has 14 residues. For the CDR3, the DNA is TGTGCCAGCAGCTTATTAAGGGGCTTCGCTGAAGCTTTCTTT. This gives the protein CASSLLRGFAEAFF.

This clonotype has a handful of counts. The rearrangement joins TRBV6-2 or TRBV6-3 to TRBJ2-7; tentative D call: TRBD2 (5 bases). Germline loops: CDR1 MNHEY, CDR2 SVGEGT. The CDR3 runs 15 residues. Trimming took off 5 bases at V and 5 bases at J, with 19 bases between the two ends. The CDR3 spells CASSGTGIISHEQYF. The CDR3 DNA sequence: TGTGCCAGCAGTGGAACCGGGATTATAAGCCACGAGCAGTACTTC.

V usage is TRBV20-1 and J usage is TRBJ2-7; 7 bases are shared with TRBD2. The CDR3 is made up of 12 amino acids. Germline CDR1 and CDR2: DFQATT and SNEGSKA (reference sequence). Trimming removed 4 bases from V and 5 bases from J; junction bases left unmatched: 5. As DNA, the CDR3 is TGCAGTGCTATGCGGGGGACCGACGAGCAGTACTTC. Amino acids: CSAMRGTDEQYF.

With regard to this clonotype: This may stem from a read error, because a much larger clone lies one nucleotide away. The CDR3, as DNA: TGTGCCAGCAGCCGTAGCAGCTCCCCAAACTCCTACGAGCAGTACTTC. Its protein is CASSRSSSPNSYEQYF. The chain recombines TRBV28 with TRBJ2-7; no clear D gene. Trimming took off 6 bases at V and 0 bases at J, with 18 bases between the two ends. The CDR3 contains 16 residues. From germline, CDR1 is MDHEN and CDR2 SYDVKM.

There are many counts of this clonotype. J is TRBJ2-7 and V is TRBV4-3, with D perhaps assigned TRBD1 or TRBD2 (5 bases each). This CDR3 region has 15 residues. The V and J ends lost 0 bases and 3 bases respectively, with 12 bases between them. Germline V lookup: CDR1 LGHNA, CDR2 YSLEER. The CDR3: CASSQDGTDIYEQYF. The CDR3, as DNA: TGCGCCAGCAGCCAAGATGGGACGGATATCTACGAGCAGTACTTC.